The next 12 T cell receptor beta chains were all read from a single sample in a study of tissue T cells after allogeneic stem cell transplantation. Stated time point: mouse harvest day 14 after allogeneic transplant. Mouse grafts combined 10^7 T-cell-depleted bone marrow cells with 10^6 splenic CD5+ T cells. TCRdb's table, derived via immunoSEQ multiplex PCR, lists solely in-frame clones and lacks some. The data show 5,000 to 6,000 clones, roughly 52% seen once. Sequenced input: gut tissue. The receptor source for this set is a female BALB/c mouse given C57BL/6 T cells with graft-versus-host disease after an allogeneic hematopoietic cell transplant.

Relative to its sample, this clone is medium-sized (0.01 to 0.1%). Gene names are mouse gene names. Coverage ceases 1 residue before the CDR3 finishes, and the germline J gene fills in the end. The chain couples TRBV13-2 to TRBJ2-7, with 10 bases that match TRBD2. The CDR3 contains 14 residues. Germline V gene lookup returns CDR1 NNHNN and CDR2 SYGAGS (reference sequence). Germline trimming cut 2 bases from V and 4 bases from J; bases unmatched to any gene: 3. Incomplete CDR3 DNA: TGTGCCAGCGGTGACCTGGGGGGGCTGTATGAACAGTAC. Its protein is CASGDLGGLYEQY. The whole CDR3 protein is CASGDLGGLYEQYF.

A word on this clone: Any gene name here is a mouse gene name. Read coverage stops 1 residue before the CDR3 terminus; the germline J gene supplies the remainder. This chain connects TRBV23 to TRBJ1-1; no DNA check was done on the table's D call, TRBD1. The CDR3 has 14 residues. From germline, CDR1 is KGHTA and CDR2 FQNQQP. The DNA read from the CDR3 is TGCTCCAGCAGTGCCGGGACAGCAAACACAGAAGTCTTC. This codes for CSSSAGTANTEVF. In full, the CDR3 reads CSSSAGTANTEVFF.

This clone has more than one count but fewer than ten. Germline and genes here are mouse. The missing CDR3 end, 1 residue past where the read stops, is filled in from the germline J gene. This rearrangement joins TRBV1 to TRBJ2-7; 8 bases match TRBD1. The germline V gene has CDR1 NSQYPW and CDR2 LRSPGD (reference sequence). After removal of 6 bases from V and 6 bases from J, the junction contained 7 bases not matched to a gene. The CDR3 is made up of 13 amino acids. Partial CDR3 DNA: TGCACCTGCAGCGCTCAGGGGGCTGGTGAACAGTAC. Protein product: CTCSAQGAGEQY. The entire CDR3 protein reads CTCSAQGAGEQYF.

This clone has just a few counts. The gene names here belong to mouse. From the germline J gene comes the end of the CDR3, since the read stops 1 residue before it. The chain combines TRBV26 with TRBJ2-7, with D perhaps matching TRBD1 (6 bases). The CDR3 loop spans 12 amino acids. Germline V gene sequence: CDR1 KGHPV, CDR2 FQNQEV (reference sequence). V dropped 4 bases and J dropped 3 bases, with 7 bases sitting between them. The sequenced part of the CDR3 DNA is TGTGCCAGCAGTCGAGGGGGCTATGAACAGTAC. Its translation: CASSRGGYEQY. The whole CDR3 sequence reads CASSRGGYEQYF.

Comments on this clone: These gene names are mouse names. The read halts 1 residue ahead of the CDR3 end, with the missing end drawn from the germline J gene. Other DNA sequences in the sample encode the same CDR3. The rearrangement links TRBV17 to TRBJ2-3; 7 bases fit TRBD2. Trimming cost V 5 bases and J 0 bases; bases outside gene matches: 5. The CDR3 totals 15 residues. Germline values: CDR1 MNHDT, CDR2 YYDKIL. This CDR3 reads CASSSTGTSAETLYF. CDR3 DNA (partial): TGTGCTAGCAGTTCGACTGGGACTAGTGCAGAAACGCTGTAT.

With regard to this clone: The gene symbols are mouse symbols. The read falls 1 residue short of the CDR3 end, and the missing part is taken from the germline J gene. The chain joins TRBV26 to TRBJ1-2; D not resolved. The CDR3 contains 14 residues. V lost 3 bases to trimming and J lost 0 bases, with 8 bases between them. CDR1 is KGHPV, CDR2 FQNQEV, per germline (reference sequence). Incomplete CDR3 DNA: TGTGCCAGCAGTCTCGACATTGCAAACTCCGACTACACC. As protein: CASSLDIANSDYT. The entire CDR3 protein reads CASSLDIANSDYTF.

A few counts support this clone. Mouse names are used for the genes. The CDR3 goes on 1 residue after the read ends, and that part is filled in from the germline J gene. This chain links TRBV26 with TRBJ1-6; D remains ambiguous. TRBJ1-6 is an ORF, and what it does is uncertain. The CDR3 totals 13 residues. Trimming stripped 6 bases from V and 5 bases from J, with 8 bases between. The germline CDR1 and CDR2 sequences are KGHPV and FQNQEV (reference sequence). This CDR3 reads CASSLTNNSPLYF. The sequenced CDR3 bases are TGTGCCAGCAGCCTGACAAATAATTCGCCCCTCTAC.

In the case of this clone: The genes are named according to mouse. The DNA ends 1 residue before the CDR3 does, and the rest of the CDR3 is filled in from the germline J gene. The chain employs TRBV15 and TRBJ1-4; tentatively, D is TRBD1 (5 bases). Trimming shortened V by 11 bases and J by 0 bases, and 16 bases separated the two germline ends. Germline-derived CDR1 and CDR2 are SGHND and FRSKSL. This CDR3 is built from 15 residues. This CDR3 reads CAPGSHRISNERLFF. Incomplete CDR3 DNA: TGTGCCCCAGGGTCTCACAGGATTTCCAACGAAAGATTATTT.

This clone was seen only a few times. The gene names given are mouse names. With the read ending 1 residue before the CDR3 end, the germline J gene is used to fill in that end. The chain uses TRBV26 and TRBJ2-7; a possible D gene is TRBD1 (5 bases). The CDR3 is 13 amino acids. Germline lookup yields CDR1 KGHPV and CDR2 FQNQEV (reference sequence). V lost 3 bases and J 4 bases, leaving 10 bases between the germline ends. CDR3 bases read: TGTGCCAGCAGTCTCCCGACAGAATATGAACAGTAC. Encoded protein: CASSLPTEYEQY. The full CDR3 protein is CASSLPTEYEQYF.

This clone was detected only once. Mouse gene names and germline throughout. CDR3 sequence reads: CSSSQSLHSNERLFF. The sequenced CDR3 bases are TGCTCCAGCAGTCAATCCCTACATTCCAACGAAAGATTATTT. This chain links TRBV23 with TRBJ1-4; the D call of TRBD1 is as the table states it, not checked on the DNA. Read data end 1 residue before the CDR3 end; the end is taken from the germline J gene. From germline, CDR1 is KGHTA and CDR2 FQNQQP. This CDR3 has 15 residues. The full variable domain, in which reference TRBV23 and TRBJ1-4 provide the parts outside the CDR3, is DAAVTQKPRYLIKMKGQEAEMKCIPEKGHTAVFWYQQKQSKELKFLIYFQNQQPLDQIDMVKERFSAVCPSSSLCSLGIRTCEAEDSALYLCSSSQSLHSNERLFFGHGTKLSVL.

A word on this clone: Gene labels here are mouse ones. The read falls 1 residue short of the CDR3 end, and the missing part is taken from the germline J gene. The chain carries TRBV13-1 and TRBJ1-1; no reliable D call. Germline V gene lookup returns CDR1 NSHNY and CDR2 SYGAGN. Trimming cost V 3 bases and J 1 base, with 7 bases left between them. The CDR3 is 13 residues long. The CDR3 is CASSATGNTEVFF. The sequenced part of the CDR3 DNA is TGTGCCAGCAGTGCGACGGGAAACACAGAAGTCTTC.

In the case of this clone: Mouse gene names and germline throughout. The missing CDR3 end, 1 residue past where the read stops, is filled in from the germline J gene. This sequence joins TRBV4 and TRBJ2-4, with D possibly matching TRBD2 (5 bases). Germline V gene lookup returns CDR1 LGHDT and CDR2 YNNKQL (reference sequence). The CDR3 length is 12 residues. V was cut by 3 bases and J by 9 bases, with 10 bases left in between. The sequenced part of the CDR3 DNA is TGTGCCAGCAGCTACCTGGGAAAGACCTTGTAC. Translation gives CASSYLGKTLY. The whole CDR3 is CASSYLGKTLYF.